Shown below are 19 T cell receptor beta chains from a single sample sequenced in a study of T cell repertoires in cytomegalovirus infection. TCRdb recomputed calls from the reads with MiXCR, one row per CDR3 protein. This sample carries roughly 320,000 distinct CDR3 sequences, more than 9% of them seen once, and the ten largest clones take 3.5% to 4.5%. Material: PBMCs. The source of these receptors is a human donor in good health (CMV status not recorded). Some clones in this sample may be carry-over from other donors' samples.

This clonotype was counted at least ten times. The CDR3 spells CASSPLHRDRGQETQYF. The CDR3 coding sequence is TGCGCCAGCAGTCCTCTTCACCGGGACAGGGGACAAGAGACCCAGTACTTC. V is TRBV4-1 and J is TRBJ2-5, with 10 bases aligning to TRBD1. The CDR3 has 17 residues. Trimming at V came to 6 bases and at J to 2 bases, leaving 12 bases not matched to a gene. Germline CDR1 is MGHRA and CDR2 is YSYEKL.

The DNA for the CDR3 is TGTGCCAGCAGTCCAGGGGGGTCTAATGAAAAACTGTTTTTT. Encoded protein: CASSPGGSNEKLFF. This rearrangement joins TRBV12-3 or TRBV12-4 to TRBJ1-4; 7 nucleotides line up with TRBD1. With 5 bases clipped from V and 3 bases from J, the junction kept 3 bases outside the gene matches. The CDR3 contains 14 residues.

This clonotype was seen only a few times. CDR3 nucleotides: TGCAGCTCCGACGGGACTAGCGGACCCACAGATACGCAGTATTTT. Protein sequence: CSSDGTSGPTDTQYF. The V and J genes are TRBV29-1 and TRBJ2-3; 11 nucleotides agree with TRBD2. The V segment lost 8 bases and the J segment 2 bases; nucleotides outside the gene matches: 9. The CDR3 is made up of 15 amino acids. The germline CDR1 and CDR2 sequences are SQVTM and ANQGSEA.

The CDR3 protein is CSARDPGTRKQETQYF. The CDR3 DNA reads TGCAGTGCTAGAGACCCCGGGACTAGGAAACAAGAGACCCAGTACTTC. This sequence joins TRBV20-1 and TRBJ2-5; 8 bases fit TRBD2. This CDR3 has 16 amino acids. Germline V gives CDR1 DFQATT, CDR2 SNEGSKA (reference sequence). V lost 0 bases and J lost 2; bases outside the gene matches: 8.

The rearrangement joins TRBV6-8 to TRBJ2-2, with D perhaps matching TRBD2 (5 bases). V lost 7 bases to trimming and J lost 0 bases, with 9 bases between them. The germline V gene has CDR1 MNHGY and CDR2 SAAAGT. This CDR3 has 14 amino acids. DNA of the CDR3: TGTGCCAGCATGCGCGGGTCGAACACCGGGGAGCTGTTTTTT. Translated, it gives CASMRGSNTGELFF.

This clonotype was observed at least ten times. The V gene is TRBV18, the J gene TRBJ1-1; D unclear. Per germline, CDR1 KGHSH and CDR2 LQKENI. The CDR3 loop spans 13 amino acids. V gave up 3 bases and J gave up 0 bases, with 5 bases separating them. The CDR3 sequence is CASSPTVNTEAFF. DNA of the CDR3: TGTGCCAGCTCACCTACAGTGAACACTGAAGCTTTCTTT.

The rearrangement uses TRBV20-1 and TRBJ1-6; weak D call: TRBD1 (6 bases). The germline CDR1 and CDR2 sequences are DFQATT and SNEGSKA (reference sequence). The CDR3 has 14 residues. Trimming stripped 5 bases from V and 7 bases from J, with 15 bases between. In DNA form, the CDR3 reads TGCAGTGCTGGACAGAATAGTCCAAATTCACCCCTCCACTTT. Protein sequence: CSAGQNSPNSPLHF.

This clonotype appeared a few times. The V gene is TRBV10-3, the J gene TRBJ1-2, with TRBD1 as a possible D gene (6 bases). Germline CDR1 ENHRY, CDR2 SYGVKD. The CDR3 runs to 13 residues. V was clipped by 10 bases and J by 6 bases, with 18 bases between them. The CDR3 spells CATNAGDMDGYTF. Here the CDR3 DNA reads TGTGCCACCAACGCAGGGGACATGGATGGCTACACCTTC.

This clonotype was seen at least ten times. V is TRBV7-2 and J is TRBJ1-4; no clear D. Per the germline V gene, CDR1 is SGHTA and CDR2 is FQGNSA. The CDR3 contains 15 residues. V was shortened by 1 base and J by 5 bases, with 11 bases between the two germline ends. The CDR3: CASSLVHRENEKLFF. For the CDR3, the DNA is TGTGCCAGCAGCTTAGTGCACAGAGAGAATGAAAAACTGTTTTTT. Together with reference TRBV7-2 and TRBJ1-4, the CDR3 gives the full variable domain: GAGVSQSPSNKVTEKGKDVELRCDPISGHTALYWYRQSLGQGLEFLIYFQGNSAPDKSGLPSDRFSAERTGGSVSTLTIQRTQQEDSAVYLCASSLVHRENEKLFFGSGTQLSVL.

This clonotype has at least ten counts. The chain uses TRBV7-2 and TRBJ2-7, with D hard to call. Germline CDR1 SGHTA, CDR2 FQGNSA. This CDR3 has 11 residues. The V end was cut by 5 bases, the J end by 3 bases, with 5 bases between. CDR3 region: CASSRDYEQYF. Written as DNA, the CDR3 is TGTGCCAGCAGCAGAGACTACGAGCAGTACTTC.

The chain has TRBV7-2 and TRBJ2-5; TRBD2 aligns across 7 bases. The germline gives CDR1 SGHTA, CDR2 FQGNSA. This CDR3 region has 14 residues. After removal of 4 bases from V and 2 bases from J, the junction contained 4 bases not matched to a gene. CDR3 protein: CASSSRTSQETQYF. In DNA, the CDR3 is TGTGCCAGCAGCTCCAGGACTAGTCAAGAGACCCAGTACTTC. The entire variable domain, with the rest obtained from reference TRBV7-2 and TRBJ2-5, is as follows: GAGVSQSPSNKVTEKGKDVELRCDPISGHTALYWYRQSLGQGLEFLIYFQGNSAPDKSGLPSDRFSAERTGGSVSTLTIQRTQQEDSAVYLCASSSRTSQETQYFGPGTRLLVL.

This clonotype was detected many times. The CDR3 DNA is TGTGCCAGCAGCTTAGACCGCTTCGATGAGCAGTTCTTC. Its translation is CASSLDRFDEQFF. The chain carries TRBV7-2 and TRBJ2-1, with D hard to call. Trimming took 1 base from V and 8 from J, leaving 9 bases between them. The germline gives CDR1 SGHTA, CDR2 FQGNSA. The CDR3 length is 13 residues.

At least ten counts were recorded for this clonotype. This chain uses TRBV7-9 with TRBJ1-2; tentatively, D is TRBD1 (5 bases). Germline values: CDR1 SEHNR, CDR2 FQNEAQ (reference sequence). The CDR3 sequence is 14 residues long. Trimming removed 5 bases at V and 3 bases at J, with 13 bases between. CDR3 protein: CASSILDSYYGYTF. The CDR3 DNA sequence: TGTGCCAGCAGCATCCTCGACAGCTACTATGGCTACACCTTC. The full variable domain, in which reference TRBV7-9 and TRBJ1-2 provide the parts outside the CDR3, is DTGVSQNPRHKITKRGQNVTFRCDPISEHNRLYWYRQTLGQGPEFLTYFQNEAQLEKSRLLSDRFSAERPKGSFSTLEIQRTEQGDSAMYLCASSILDSYYGYTFGSGTRLTVV.

This clonotype was observed at least ten times. The CDR3: CASSTDRGPDTQYF. CDR3 in DNA: TGTGCCAGCAGCACCGACAGGGGTCCAGATACGCAGTATTTT. The chain carries TRBV6-2 or TRBV6-3 and TRBJ2-3, with TRBD1 matching 8 bases. The CDR3 spans 14 residues. Germline trimming cut 6 bases from V and 4 bases from J; bases unmatched to any gene: 6. CDR1 MNHEY and CDR2 SVGEGT come from the germline V gene.

This clonotype was found a few times. The chain combines TRBV27 with TRBJ1-6, with D perhaps TRBD1 (6 bases). V shed 8 bases and J shed 7 bases, with 15 bases lying between them. The germline gives CDR1 MNHEY, CDR2 SMNVEV (reference sequence). The CDR3 has 14 amino acids. CDR3 sequence reads: CASLGWGQNSPLHF. In nucleotides, the CDR3 is TGTGCCAGCCTCGGTTGGGGGCAGAATTCACCCCTCCACTTT.

This clonotype came up many times. The chain combines TRBV27 with TRBJ2-6; TRBD1 aligns across 9 bases. The junction had 6 bases not matched to a gene; V was cut back by 6 bases and J by 0 bases. The CDR3 is made up of 17 amino acids. Germline V gene sequence: CDR1 MNHEY, CDR2 SMNVEV (reference sequence). The chain's CDR3 is CASSSGTGTSGANVLTF. CDR3 DNA: TGTGCCAGCAGCTCCGGGACAGGGACCTCTGGGGCCAACGTCCTGACTTTC.

The table lists this clonotype with a few counts. The chain is built from TRBV7-2 and TRBJ2-7, with 8 bases fitting TRBD1. Germline trimming cut 1 base from V and 3 bases from J; bases unmatched to any gene: 2. The CDR3 consists of 14 residues. The germline V gene encodes CDR1 SGHTA and CDR2 FQGNSA. For the CDR3, the DNA is TGTGCCAGCAGCTTAGAGGACAGGGTCTACGAGCAGTACTTC. It encodes CASSLEDRVYEQYF.

This clonotype was counted between two and nine times. V usage is TRBV6-5 and J usage is TRBJ2-2; the D gene is possibly TRBD1 (5 bases). The CDR3 loop spans 18 amino acids. The V end lost 7 bases, the J end lost 1 base, and 22 bases lay between the germline ends. Germline V gene data show CDR1 as MNHEY and CDR2 as SVGAGI. The DNA of the CDR3 is TGTGCCAGCAATTTCTTGGACCAGACAGTGGGGAACACCGGGGAGCTGTTTTTT. This translates into CASNFLDQTVGNTGELFF.

The rearrangement uses TRBV12-3 or TRBV12-4 and TRBJ1-1; TRBD1 is a possible D gene (5 bases). Trimming stripped 6 bases from V and 4 bases from J, with 15 bases between. The CDR3 contains 14 residues. DNA of the CDR3: TGTGCCAGCAGAAAGGGGCGGGGGGGCACTGAAGCTTTCTTT. Translating it yields CASRKGRGGTEAFF.